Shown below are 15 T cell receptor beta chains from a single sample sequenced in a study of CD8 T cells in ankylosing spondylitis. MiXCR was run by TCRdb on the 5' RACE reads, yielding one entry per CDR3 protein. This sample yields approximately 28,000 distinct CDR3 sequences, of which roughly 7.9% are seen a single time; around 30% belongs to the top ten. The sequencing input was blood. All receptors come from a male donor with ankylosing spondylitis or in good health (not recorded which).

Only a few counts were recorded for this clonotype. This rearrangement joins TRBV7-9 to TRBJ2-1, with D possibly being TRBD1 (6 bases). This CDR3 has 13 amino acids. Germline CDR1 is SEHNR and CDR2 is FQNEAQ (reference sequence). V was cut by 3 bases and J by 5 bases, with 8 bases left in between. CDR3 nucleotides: TGTGCCAGCAGCTTTGGGGGCCACAATGAGCAGTTCTTC. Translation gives CASSFGGHNEQFF.

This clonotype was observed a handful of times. The CDR3 DNA reads TGCAGCTCGCCCATCGTGGTCGGGGGCGATACGCAGTATTTT. Amino acids: CSSPIVVGGDTQYF. This rearrangement joins TRBV20-1 to TRBJ2-3; the D call may be TRBD1 or TRBD2 (6 bases each). The CDR3 extends over 14 amino acids. CDR1 and CDR2 (germline): DFQATT, SNEGSKA (reference sequence).

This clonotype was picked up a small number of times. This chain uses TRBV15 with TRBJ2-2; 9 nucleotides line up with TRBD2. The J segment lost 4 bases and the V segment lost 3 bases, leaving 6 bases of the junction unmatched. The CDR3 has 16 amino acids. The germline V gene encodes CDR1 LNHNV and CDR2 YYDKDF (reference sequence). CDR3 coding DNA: TGTGCCACCAGCAGTAGGCGGGAGGGAGCCACCGGGGAGCTGTTTTTT. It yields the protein CATSSRREGATGELFF.

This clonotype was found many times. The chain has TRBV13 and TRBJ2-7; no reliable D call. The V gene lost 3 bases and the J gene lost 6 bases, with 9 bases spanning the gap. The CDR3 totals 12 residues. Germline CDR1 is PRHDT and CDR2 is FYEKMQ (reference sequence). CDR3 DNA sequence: TGTGCCAGCAGCTTGGCGGCTAGCGAGCAGTACTTC. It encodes CASSLAASEQYF.

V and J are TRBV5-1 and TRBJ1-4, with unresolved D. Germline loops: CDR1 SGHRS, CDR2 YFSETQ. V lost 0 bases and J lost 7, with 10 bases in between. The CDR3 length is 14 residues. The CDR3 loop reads CASSLDGSSEKLFF. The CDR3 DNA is TGCGCCAGCAGCTTGGACGGATCCTCTGAAAAACTGTTTTTT.

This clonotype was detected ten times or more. The CDR3: CASSRLTGSEQYF. The DNA for the CDR3 is TGTGCCAGCAGCAGACTCACGGGGTCCGAGCAGTACTTC. The V gene is TRBV7-6, the J gene TRBJ2-7; possibly TRBD2 for D (5 bases). Germline V gene lookup returns CDR1 SGHVS and CDR2 FNYEAQ. This CDR3 is 13 amino acids long. The V gene lost 5 bases and the J gene lost 6 bases, with 14 bases spanning the gap.

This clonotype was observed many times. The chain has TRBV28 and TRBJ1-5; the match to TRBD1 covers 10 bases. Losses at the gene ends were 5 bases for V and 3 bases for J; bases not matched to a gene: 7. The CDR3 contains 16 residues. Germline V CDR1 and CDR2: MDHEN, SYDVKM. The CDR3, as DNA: TGTGCCAGCAGTCTACGGGGACAGGGGAACAATCAGCCCCAGCATTTT. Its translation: CASSLRGQGNNQPQHF.

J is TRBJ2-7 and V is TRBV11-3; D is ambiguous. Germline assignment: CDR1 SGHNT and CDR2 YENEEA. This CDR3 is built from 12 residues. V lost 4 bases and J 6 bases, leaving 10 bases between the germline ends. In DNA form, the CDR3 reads TGTGCCAGCAGCTCACTGGGTGGCGAGCAGTACTTC. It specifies CASSSLGGEQYF. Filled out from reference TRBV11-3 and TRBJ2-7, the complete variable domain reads EAGVVQSPRYKIIEKKQPVAFWCNPISGHNTLYWYLQNLGQGPELLIRYENEEAVDDSQLPKDRFSAERLKGVDSTLKIQPAELGDSAVYLCASSSLGGEQYFGPGTRLTVT.

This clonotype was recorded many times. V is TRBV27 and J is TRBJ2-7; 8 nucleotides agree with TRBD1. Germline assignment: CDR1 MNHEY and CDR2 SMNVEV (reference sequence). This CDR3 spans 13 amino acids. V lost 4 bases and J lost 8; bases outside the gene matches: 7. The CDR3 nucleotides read TGTGCCAGCAGTTCCGACAGGGGTGGTAAGCAGTACTTC. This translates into CASSSDRGGKQYF.

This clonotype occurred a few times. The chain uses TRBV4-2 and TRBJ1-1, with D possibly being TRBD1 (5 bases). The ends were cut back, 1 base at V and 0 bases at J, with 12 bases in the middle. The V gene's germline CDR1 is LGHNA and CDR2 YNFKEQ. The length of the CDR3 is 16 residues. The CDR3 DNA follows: TGTGCCAGCAGCCAAGTCCTCGACAGCATGAACACTGAAGCTTTCTTT. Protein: CASSQVLDSMNTEAFF.

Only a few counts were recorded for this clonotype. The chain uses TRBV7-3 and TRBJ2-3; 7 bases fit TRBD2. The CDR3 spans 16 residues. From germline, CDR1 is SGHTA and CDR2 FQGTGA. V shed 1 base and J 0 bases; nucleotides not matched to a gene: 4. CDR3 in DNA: TGTGCCAGCAGCTTAAAGGGACTACCCAGCACAGATACGCAGTATTTT. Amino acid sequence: CASSLKGLPSTDTQYF.

The CDR3 DNA sequence: TGTGCCAGCAGTTTGAGGCCAGCCATTGGAGTTACGCAGTATTTT. Encoded protein: CASSLRPAIGVTQYF. The V and J genes are TRBV28 and TRBJ2-3; D gene unclear. This CDR3 has 15 amino acids. CDR1 MDHEN and CDR2 SYDVKM come from the germline V gene. With 3 bases removed from V and 8 bases from J, the gap between germline ends came to 18 bases.

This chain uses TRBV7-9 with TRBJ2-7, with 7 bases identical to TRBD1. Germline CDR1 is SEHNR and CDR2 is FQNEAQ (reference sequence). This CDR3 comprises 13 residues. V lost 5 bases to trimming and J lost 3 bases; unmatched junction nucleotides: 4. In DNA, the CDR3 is TGTGCCAGCAGCGGGACAGTTGACTACGAGCAGTACTTC. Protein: CASSGTVDYEQYF.

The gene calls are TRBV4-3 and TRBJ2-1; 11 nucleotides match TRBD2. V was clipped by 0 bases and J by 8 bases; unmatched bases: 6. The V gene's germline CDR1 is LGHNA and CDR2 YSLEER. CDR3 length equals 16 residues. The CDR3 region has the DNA TGCGCCAGCAGCCAAGAGAACCTAGCGGGAGGCGATGAGCAGTTCTTC. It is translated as CASSQENLAGGDEQFF.

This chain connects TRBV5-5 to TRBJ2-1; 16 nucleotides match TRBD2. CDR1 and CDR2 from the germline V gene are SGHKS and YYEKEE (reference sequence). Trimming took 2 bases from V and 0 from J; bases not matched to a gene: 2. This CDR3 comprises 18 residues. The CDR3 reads CASSFGTSGRASYNEQFF. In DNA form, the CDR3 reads TGTGCCAGCAGCTTCGGGACTAGCGGGAGGGCCTCCTACAATGAGCAGTTCTTC.